A selection of T cell receptor beta chains follows, all from one sample in a study of response to subunit inactivated influenza vaccine. One entry per CDR3 protein, called by TCRdb with MiXCR from the RT-PCR reads. The table records approximately 310,000 distinct CDR3 sequences, roughly 22% of them present only once. The starting material was PBMCs from blood, obtained 21 months after vaccination. The source of these receptors is a man aged 45-69 years who received an inactivated influenza vaccine. Both conserved end residues are part of each CDR3. The D gene is left open where the match is weak. Part of the rows lack a size; the others show once, few, many or a class for expanded clones.

D gene,J gene,clone size,V gene,CDR3 DNA,CDR3 protein
TRBD1,TRBJ2-1,NA,TRBV12-3/TRBV12-4,TGTGCCAGCACACTTCCCGGGACAGCCTACAATGAGCAGTTCTTC,CASTLPGTAYNEQFF
NA,TRBJ1-4,few,TRBV7-9,TGTGCCAGCAGTCCAAACAGGGAAAAAAAACTGTTTTTT,CASSPNREKKLFF
NA,TRBJ2-1,many,TRBV9,TGTGCCAGCAGCGTAGATGAGGTAGGGTCCAATGAGCAGTTCTTC,CASSVDEVGSNEQFF
NA,TRBJ2-7,many,TRBV20-1,TGCAGTGCTAGCGGGGGCTTACTAACCTACGAGCAGTACTTC,CSASGGLLTYEQYF
NA,TRBJ1-3,NA,TRBV24-1,TGTGCCACCAGTGATCCTCAGAGCACTGGAAACGCCATATATTTT,CATSDPQSTGNAIYF
TRBD1,TRBJ1-5,many,TRBV6-1,TGTGCCAGCATATTAGGCAGGGGGAATCAGCCCCAGCATTTT,CASILGRGNQPQHF
NA,TRBJ2-2,NA,TRBV20-1,TGCAGTGCTTTAAGCGGGTCAACGAGGACCGGGGAGCTGTTTTTT,CSALSGSTRTGELFF
TRBD2,TRBJ2-2,many,TRBV7-6,TGTGCCAGCAGCTTGTTTACCACCGGGGGGGGATCCTCTTACACCGGGGAGCTGTTTTTT,CASSLFTTGGGSSYTGELFF
NA,TRBJ1-2,few,TRBV2,TGTGCCAGCAGTGAGGGGAACTATGGCTACACCTTC,CASSEGNYGYTF
NA,TRBJ2-1,few,TRBV4-3,TGCGCCAGCAGCCAAGAATCGGGACTCGACCCTTTGTGGAATGAGCAGTTCTTC,CASSQESGLDPLWNEQFF
TRBD1,TRBJ1-1,few,TRBV19,TGTGCCAGTAGTCCAGACAGGGGCACTCTGACAGCTTTCTTT,CASSPDRGTLTAFF
NA,TRBJ2-5,NA,TRBV15,TGTGCCACCCTAGGACCCCAAGAGACCCAGTACTTC,CATLGPQETQYF
NA,TRBJ1-2,few,TRBV12-3/TRBV12-4,TGTGCCAGCACCCTTAGGGCCCTAGCTAACTATGGCTACACCTTC,CASTLRALANYGYTF
NA,TRBJ1-1,NA,TRBV18,TGTGCCAGCTCACCAAAGACAGTGAACACTGAAGCTTTCTTT,CASSPKTVNTEAFF
NA,TRBJ2-1,once,TRBV18,TGTGCCAGCTCACCTGCCGGGGGAAGGGCTGTCCACAATGAGCAGTTCTTC,CASSPAGGRAVHNEQFF
NA,TRBJ1-1,many,TRBV29-1,TGCAGCGTTGCCTTTAGGACGAACACTGAAGCTTTCTTT,CSVAFRTNTEAFF
NA,TRBJ2-7,NA,TRBV5-5,TGTGCCAGCACCGCTGGTCTACTAACCTACGAGCAGTACTTC,CASTAGLLTYEQYF
TRBD1,TRBJ1-1,NA,TRBV2,TGTGCCAGCCAACGTGACAGGGCTGCTCGGGAGAACACTGAAGCTTTCTTT,CASQRDRAARENTEAFF
TRBD2,TRBJ2-2,NA,TRBV20-1,TGCAGTGCTATTAGCGGGAGCAACACCGGGGAGCTGTTTTTT,CSAISGSNTGELFF
TRBD1,TRBJ2-7,NA,TRBV12-3/TRBV12-4,TGTGCCAGCAGCCCCGGGACAGGGGCTCGCGAGCAGTACTTC,CASSPGTGAREQYF
NA,TRBJ2-1,few,TRBV12-3/TRBV12-4,TGTGCCAGCAGTTTAAGGCGGCTAGTAAGGAGCTACAATGAGCAGTTCTTC,CASSLRRLVRSYNEQFF